The 3 T cell receptor beta chains below were found in one sample sequenced in a study of regulatory T cells in long-lasting Graves disease. Time point of the sample: newly diagnosed GD, antithyroid drugs for less than 3 months. TCR sequences were obtained from RNA taken from PBMCs. Both iRepertoire HTBI primers and Arm-PCR of CDR3 regions were used to build the TCR beta libraries. TCRdb reanalysed the multiplex PCR reads using MiXCR and keeps one entry per CDR3 protein. This table holds under 450,000 distinct CDR3 sequences, 15% to 20% found once. This sample was shared with a second study, whose subject was T cells in Graves' hyperthyroidism and ophthalmopathy.

The material sequenced was peripheral blood mononuclear cells (PBMCs), taken at new diagnosis, from a patient treated with antithyroid drugs. The receptors here all came from a woman under 30 with Graves disease.

This clonotype was observed many times. The chain is built from TRBV5-1 and TRBJ1-1, with D uncertain. Per the germline V gene, CDR1 is SGHRS and CDR2 is YFSETQ. V gave up 0 bases and J gave up 2 bases, with 2 bases separating them. The CDR3 extends over 12 amino acids. In DNA form, the CDR3 reads TGCGCCAGCAGCTTGGATAACACTGAAGCTTTCTTT. Protein: CASSLDNTEAFF.

As for this clonotype: Since a much larger clone is just one base distant, this may be a read error. This rearrangement joins TRBV28 to TRBJ2-6; no reliable D call. The CDR3 length is 17 residues. Germline V gene lookup returns CDR1 MDHEN and CDR2 SYDVKM. Between the trimmed V and J ends, which lost 1 base and 0 bases, there was a span of 10 bases. In DNA, the CDR3 is TGTGCCAGCAGTTTATCCTGCACCCTCTCTGGGGCCAACGTCCTGACTTTC. Amino acids: CASSLSCTLSGANVLTF.

The table lists this clonotype with many counts. CDR3 amino acids: CASSWTPSYEQYF. The CDR3 DNA sequence: TGTGCCAGCAGCTGGACACCCTCCTACGAGCAGTACTTC. The chain couples TRBV5-5 to TRBJ2-7; TRBD1 might be the D (5 bases). Germline V gene sequence: CDR1 SGHKS, CDR2 YYEKEE (reference sequence). V lost 3 bases and J lost 0, with 7 bases in between. The CDR3 spans 13 residues.